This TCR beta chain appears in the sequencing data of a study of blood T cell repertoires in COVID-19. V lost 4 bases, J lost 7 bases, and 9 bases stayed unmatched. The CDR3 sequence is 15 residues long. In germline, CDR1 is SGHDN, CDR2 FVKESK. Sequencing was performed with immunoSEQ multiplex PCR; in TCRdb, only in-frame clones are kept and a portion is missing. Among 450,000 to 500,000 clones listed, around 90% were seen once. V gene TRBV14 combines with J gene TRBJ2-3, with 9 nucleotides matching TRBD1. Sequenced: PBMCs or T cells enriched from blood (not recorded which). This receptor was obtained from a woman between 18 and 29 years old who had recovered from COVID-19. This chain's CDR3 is CASSPDRGRLNTQYF. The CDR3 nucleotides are TGTGCCAGCAGCCCGGACAGGGGAAGGTTAAATACGCAGTATTTT.